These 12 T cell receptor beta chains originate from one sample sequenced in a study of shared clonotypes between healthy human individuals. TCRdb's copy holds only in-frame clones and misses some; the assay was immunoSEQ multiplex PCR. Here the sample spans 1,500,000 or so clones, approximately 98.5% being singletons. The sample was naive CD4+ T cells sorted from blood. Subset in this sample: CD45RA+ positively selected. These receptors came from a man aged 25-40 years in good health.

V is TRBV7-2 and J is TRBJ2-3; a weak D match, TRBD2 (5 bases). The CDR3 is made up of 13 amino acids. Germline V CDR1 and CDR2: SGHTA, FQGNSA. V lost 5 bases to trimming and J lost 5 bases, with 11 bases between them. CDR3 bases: TGTGCCAGCAGCGCGTACCGGGGAGATACGCAGTATTTT. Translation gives CASSAYRGDTQYF.

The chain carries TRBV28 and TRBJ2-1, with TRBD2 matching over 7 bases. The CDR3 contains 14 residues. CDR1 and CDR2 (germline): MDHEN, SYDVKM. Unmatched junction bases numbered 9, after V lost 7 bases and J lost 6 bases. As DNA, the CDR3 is TGTGCCAGCAATTTGAGCGGGACTGGCAATGAGCAGTTCTTC. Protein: CASNLSGTGNEQFF.

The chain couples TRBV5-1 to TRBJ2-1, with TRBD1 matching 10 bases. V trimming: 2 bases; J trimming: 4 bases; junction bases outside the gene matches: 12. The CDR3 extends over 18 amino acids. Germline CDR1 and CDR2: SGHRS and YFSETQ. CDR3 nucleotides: TGCGCCAGCAGCTTTCATGGCCCCCAGGGACAGGGGTACAATGAGCAGTTCTTC. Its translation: CASSFHGPQGQGYNEQFF.

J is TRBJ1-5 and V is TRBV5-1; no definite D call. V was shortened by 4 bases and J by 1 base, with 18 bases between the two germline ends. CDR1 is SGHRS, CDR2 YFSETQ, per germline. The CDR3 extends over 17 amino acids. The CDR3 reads CASSPEAAVGSNQPQHF. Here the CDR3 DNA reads TGCGCCAGCAGCCCTGAGGCCGCAGTTGGAAGCAATCAGCCCCAGCATTTT.

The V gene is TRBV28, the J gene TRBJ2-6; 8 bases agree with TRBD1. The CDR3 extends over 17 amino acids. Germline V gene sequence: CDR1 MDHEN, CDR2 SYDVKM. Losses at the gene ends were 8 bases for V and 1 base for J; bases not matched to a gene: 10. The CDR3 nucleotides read TGTGCCAGCCGTAGGACAGGGATCCAGTCTGGGGCCAACGTCCTGACTTTC. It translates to CASRRTGIQSGANVLTF.

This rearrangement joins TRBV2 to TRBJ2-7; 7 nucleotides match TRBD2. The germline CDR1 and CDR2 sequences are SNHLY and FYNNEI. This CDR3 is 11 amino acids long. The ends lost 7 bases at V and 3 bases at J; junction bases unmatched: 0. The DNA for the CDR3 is TGTGCCAGCAAGCGGGACTACGAGCAGTACTTC. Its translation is CASKRDYEQYF.

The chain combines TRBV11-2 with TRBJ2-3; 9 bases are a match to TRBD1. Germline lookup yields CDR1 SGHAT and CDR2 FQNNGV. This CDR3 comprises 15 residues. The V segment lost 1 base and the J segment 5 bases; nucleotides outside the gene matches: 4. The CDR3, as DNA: TGTGCCAGCAGCTTAGGGACAGGGGTTAAAGATACGCAGTATTTT. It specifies CASSLGTGVKDTQYF.

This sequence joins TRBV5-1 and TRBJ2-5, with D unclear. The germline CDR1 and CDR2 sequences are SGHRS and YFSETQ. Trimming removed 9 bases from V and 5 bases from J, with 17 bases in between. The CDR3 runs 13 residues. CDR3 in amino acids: CATRRLPSETQYF. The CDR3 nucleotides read TGCGCCACCAGGAGACTGCCTTCGGAGACCCAGTACTTC.

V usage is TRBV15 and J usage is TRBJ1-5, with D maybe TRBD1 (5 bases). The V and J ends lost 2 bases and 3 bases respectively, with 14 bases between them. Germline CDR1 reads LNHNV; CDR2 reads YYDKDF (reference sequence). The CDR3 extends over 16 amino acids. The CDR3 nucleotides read TGTGCCACCAGCAGAATGCGGGGACGGAACAATCAGCCCCAGCATTTT. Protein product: CATSRMRGRNNQPQHF.

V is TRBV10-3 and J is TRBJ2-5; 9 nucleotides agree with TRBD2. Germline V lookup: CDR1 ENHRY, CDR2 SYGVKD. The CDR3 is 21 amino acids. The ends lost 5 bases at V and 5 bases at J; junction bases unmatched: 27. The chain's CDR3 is CAISYKRTSEDTVGDLETQYF. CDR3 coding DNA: TGTGCCATCAGTTATAAACGGACTAGCGAGGACACAGTGGGAGATTTGGAGACCCAGTACTTC.

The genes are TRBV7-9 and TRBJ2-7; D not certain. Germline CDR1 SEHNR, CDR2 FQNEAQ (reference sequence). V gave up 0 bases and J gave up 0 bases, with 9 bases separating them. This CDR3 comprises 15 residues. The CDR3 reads CASSLAGKASYEQYF. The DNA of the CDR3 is TGTGCCAGCAGCTTAGCGGGAAAGGCCTCCTACGAGCAGTACTTC. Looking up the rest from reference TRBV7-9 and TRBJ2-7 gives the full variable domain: DTGVSQNPRHKITKRGQNVTFRCDPISEHNRLYWYRQTLGQGPEFLTYFQNEAQLEKSRLLSDRFSAERPKGSFSTLEIQRTEQGDSAMYLCASSLAGKASYEQYFGPGTRLTVT.

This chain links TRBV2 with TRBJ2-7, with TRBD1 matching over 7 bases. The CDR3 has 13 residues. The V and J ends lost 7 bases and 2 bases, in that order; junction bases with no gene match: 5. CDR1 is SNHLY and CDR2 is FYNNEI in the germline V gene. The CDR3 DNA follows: TGTGCCAGCAAACAGGGGCGCCCCTACGAGCAGTACTTC. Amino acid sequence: CASKQGRPYEQYF.